This T cell receptor beta chain was documented in a study of T-cell reconstitution after alpha-beta-depleted transplantation in children. Notes on the study in general: In patients about two months after transplant, alpha-beta T cells reportedly arose from several hundred expanded graft clones. T-cell counts and diversity at one year post-transplant came mainly from newly produced T cells. Recipient T cells and thymic progenitors that survived gave rise to the high TCRbeta diversity observed at day 60 in some patients.

This clonotype was seen at least ten times. Antigen unknown. CDR1 is SGHTA and CDR2 is FQGNSA in the germline V gene. With V trimmed by 0 bases and J by 5 bases, 4 bases remained unmatched. The CDR3 length is 14 residues. Researchers prepared the TCRbeta library using unique molecular identifiers, the study reports. MiXCR, applied by TCRdb to the PCR reads, yields one record per CDR3 protein. This sample has fewer than 550,000 distinct CDR3 sequences; about 10% occur once, and the top ten carry about 2%. This TCR was recovered from a child aged 2-9 years with inherited bone marrow failure, due to receive a stem cell transplant. This chain links TRBV7-2 with TRBJ2-7; 7 nucleotides line up with TRBD2. The material sequenced was PBMCs, taken before TCRalphabeta/CD19-depleted stem cell transplant. The CDR3 reads CASSLAGGPHEQYF. As DNA, the CDR3 is TGTGCCAGCAGCTTAGCGGGAGGGCCTCACGAGCAGTACTTC.